The 26 T cell receptor beta chains presented below share a single source sample, sequenced in a study of CD8+ T cells in alopecia areata (dated by TCRdb to between 2018 and 2020). What the time point label conveys for this sample: 24 weeks on oral tofacitinib. This specimen's treatment or condition label, per the study, means: oral pan-JAK inhibitor, 5-10 mg twice daily. Receptor amplification or capture employed the immunoSEQ multiplex PCR assay. For TCR sequencing, RNA was extracted from every sample and reverse transcribed into cDNA to serve as template. TCRdb's version of the immuneACCESS table is confined to in-frame rearrangements and falls short of the full clone set. An unresolved V gene accounts for under half of the shortfall where checked; the remainder is of unknown origin. This sample gives about 190,000 clones in total; around three fifths of them show up just once. Clones ranked in the top ten supply 1% of the sample.

The specimen comprised CD4+ T cells sorted from blood, sampled at week 24, from a patient treated with tofacitinib. These receptors were obtained from a human donor with alopecia areata.

This clone has only a few counts. The chain joins TRBV5-1 to TRBJ1-5; maybe TRBD1 (5 bases). The CDR3 covers 15 residues. Germline V gene data show CDR1 as SGHRS and CDR2 as YFSETQ. Trimming stripped 3 bases from V and 1 base from J, with 11 bases between. The CDR3 DNA reads TGCGCCAGCAGCTGGGTAGGGGCGAGCAATCAGCCCCAGCATTTT. Its translation: CASSWVGASNQPQHF.

The chain links TRBV4-3 to TRBJ2-2; D gene unclear. The CDR3 spans 16 residues. Germline V gives CDR1 LGHNA, CDR2 YSLEER. V was pared by 0 bases and J by 7 bases, with 15 bases between. The CDR3 region is CASSQDEASAVGELFF. The CDR3 region has the DNA TGCGCCAGCAGCCAAGATGAGGCTAGTGCGGTCGGGGAGCTGTTTTTT.

This clone appeared once. The genes are TRBV7-2 and TRBJ1-2; the D is unclear. This CDR3 is 15 amino acids long. The V and J ends lost 0 bases and 5 bases respectively, with 13 bases between them. Germline assignment: CDR1 SGHTA and CDR2 FQGNSA. The CDR3: CASSLARAPSYGYTF. CDR3 coding DNA: TGTGCCAGCAGCTTAGCGCGGGCTCCAAGTTATGGCTACACCTTC.

The rearrangement uses TRBV5-6 and TRBJ2-6; D ambiguous. CDR1 and CDR2 from the germline V gene are SGHDT and YYEEEE. There are 14 residues in the CDR3. The V end lost 8 bases, the J end lost 0 bases, and 9 bases lay between the germline ends. The CDR3 nucleotides read TGTGCCAGTCAGTCCCCCTCTGGGGCCAACGTCCTGACTTTC. As protein: CASQSPSGANVLTF.

The chain recombines TRBV5-1 with TRBJ2-3, with D maybe TRBD2 (5 bases). Germline CDR1 SGHRS, CDR2 YFSETQ. CDR3 length: 14 residues. V lost 3 bases and J lost 7, with 15 bases in between. CDR3 DNA: TGCGCCAGCAGCTCAGAGGGCGCGAGTAATACGCAGTATTTT. Protein sequence: CASSSEGASNTQYF.

This clone has just a few counts. The rearrangement links TRBV9 to TRBJ2-1; 7 bases agree with TRBD1. V dropped 3 bases and J dropped 5; count of bases not matched to a gene: 11. CDR1 and CDR2 from the germline V gene are SGDLS and YYNGEE. The CDR3 is 16 amino acids. CDR3 loop: CASSAAGQALDNEQFF. CDR3 DNA sequence: TGTGCCAGCAGCGCCGCCGGACAGGCCCTTGACAATGAGCAGTTCTTC.

This chain uses TRBV7-3 with TRBJ2-1; 7 nucleotides match TRBD2. V trimming: 4 bases; J trimming: 1 base; junction bases outside the gene matches: 4. CDR3 length: 15 residues. The V gene's germline CDR1 is SGHTA and CDR2 FQGTGA. DNA for the CDR3: TGTGCCAGCAGCTCCCCTAGCGGTTCCTACAATGAGCAGTTCTTC. Amino acid sequence: CASSSPSGSYNEQFF.

This rearrangement joins TRBV7-8 to TRBJ2-1; D not resolved. CDR3 length: 14 amino acids. Trimming removed 1 base from V and 2 bases from J, with 6 bases in between. CDR1 is SGHVS, CDR2 FQNEAQ, per germline. Written as DNA, the CDR3 is TGTGCCAGCAGCTTAGACAGAACCTACAATGAGCAGTTCTTC. Translation gives CASSLDRTYNEQFF.

The CDR3 sequence is CASSPGEKTRYGYTF. In DNA, the CDR3 is TGTGCCAGCAGCCCTGGGGAGAAGACTAGATATGGCTACACCTTC. V gene TRBV7-2 combines with J gene TRBJ1-2; the D is unclear. V lost 5 bases, J lost 5 bases, and 18 bases lay in between. From germline, CDR1 is SGHTA and CDR2 FQGNSA. This CDR3 contains 15 residues.

The chain recombines TRBV6-5 with TRBJ1-5; maybe TRBD1 (6 bases). Trimming took 6 bases from V and 2 from J, leaving 11 bases between them. The CDR3 is 14 amino acids. Germline lookup yields CDR1 MNHEY and CDR2 SVGAGI. In DNA, the CDR3 is TGTGCCAGCAGCCAACAGGGTGGCAATCAGCCCCAGCATTTT. Its translation is CASSQQGGNQPQHF.

The genes are TRBV7-2 and TRBJ2-1, with a possible D match to TRBD1 (6 bases). The CDR3 is 16 residues long. Trimming removed 5 bases from V and 8 bases from J, with 22 bases in between. Germline lookup yields CDR1 SGHTA and CDR2 FQGNSA. The CDR3 DNA sequence: TGTGCCAGCAGCCCCAGGGGAGCCCACTTTTCGGATGAGCAGTTCTTC. Amino acids: CASSPRGAHFSDEQFF.

The table lists this clone with a few counts. The chain carries TRBV18 and TRBJ1-1, with D perhaps TRBD1 (6 bases). Deletions cut 5 bases from V and 2 bases from J, with 18 bases between. The CDR3 has 16 amino acids. CDR1 and CDR2 from the germline V gene are KGHSH and LQKENI. CDR3 residues: CASSSAGTRFNTEAFF. CDR3 nucleotides: TGTGCCAGCTCATCCGCCGGGACACGGTTCAACACTGAAGCTTTCTTT.

The V and J genes are TRBV28 and TRBJ2-1, with TRBD2 identical over 7 bases. Germline CDR1 reads MDHEN; CDR2 reads SYDVKM. The CDR3 loop spans 17 amino acids. The V and J ends lost 6 bases and 0 bases, in that order; junction bases with no gene match: 11. The CDR3, as DNA: TGTGCCAGCAGCCTTTTTGGGCGGGGGAGCTCCTACAATGAGCAGTTCTTC. Its translation: CASSLFGRGSSYNEQFF.

The chain recombines TRBV29-1 with TRBJ2-3; a weak D match, TRBD1 (6 bases). The germline V gene encodes CDR1 SQVTM and CDR2 ANQGSEA. The CDR3 consists of 12 residues. V gave up 5 bases and J gave up 4 bases, with 10 bases separating them. The CDR3 spells CSVRRGPDTQYF. The CDR3 DNA sequence: TGCAGCGTTCGCAGGGGCCCAGATACGCAGTATTTT.

Only a few counts were recorded for this clone. This chain connects TRBV4-3 to TRBJ2-4, with D perhaps matching TRBD2 (7 bases). V was clipped by 1 base and J by 1 base, with 14 bases between them. Germline-derived CDR1 and CDR2 are LGHNA and YSLEER. This CDR3 has 17 residues. CDR3 residues: CASSQAWGRGAKNIQYF. The CDR3 coding sequence is TGCGCCAGCAGCCAAGCCTGGGGGAGGGGGGCCAAAAACATTCAGTACTTC.

The V gene is TRBV7-8, the J gene TRBJ2-1, with D perhaps TRBD2 (6 bases). CDR3 length: 15 residues. Deletions cut 2 bases from V and 5 bases from J, with 13 bases between. CDR1 and CDR2 from the germline V gene are SGHVS and FQNEAQ. CDR3 nucleotides: TGTGCCAGCAGCTTATCCCAGACTAGTAACAATGAGCAGTTCTTC. It is translated as CASSLSQTSNNEQFF.

This chain joins TRBV30 and TRBJ1-1, with D unresolved. The CDR3 totals 17 residues. The V and J ends lost 0 bases and 0 bases respectively, with 17 bases between them. Germline CDR1 and CDR2: GTSNPN and SVGIG (reference sequence). The CDR3 sequence is CAWSVARVAPVNTEAFF. The CDR3 DNA follows: TGTGCCTGGAGTGTTGCCCGTGTCGCACCGGTGAACACTGAAGCTTTCTTT.

The chain has TRBV7-9 and TRBJ2-1; 8 nucleotides line up with TRBD1. The CDR3 spans 15 residues. The germline V gene has CDR1 SEHNR and CDR2 FQNEAQ (reference sequence). V gave up 3 bases and J gave up 5 bases; unmatched junction bases: 6. CDR3 sequence (DNA): TGTGCCAGCAGCTTGGTGGGACAGGTCAACAATGAGCAGTTCTTC. Amino acids: CASSLVGQVNNEQFF.

In this sample, this clone turned up once. This chain connects TRBV6-5 to TRBJ1-5; D not certain. CDR3 length equals 16 residues. Germline CDR1 and CDR2: MNHEY and SVGAGI. Trimming left V 0 bases short and J 3 bases short, with 12 bases between. In DNA, the CDR3 is TGTGCCAGCAGTTACTCGCCCGGGGTCGACAATCAGCCCCAGCATTTT. It is translated as CASSYSPGVDNQPQHF.

This clone was detected a few times. The CDR3 region has the DNA TGTGCCAGCAGCGGATCGATAGAGAACACTGAAGCTTTCTTT. Amino acid sequence: CASSGSIENTEAFF. The chain couples TRBV9 to TRBJ1-1, with D unresolved. Germline CDR1 reads SGDLS; CDR2 reads YYNGEE. This CDR3 has 14 amino acids. The V end lost 3 bases, the J end lost 1 base, and 10 bases lay between the germline ends.

This chain joins TRBV7-2 and TRBJ1-4; possibly TRBD1 for D (6 bases). V lost 2 bases, J lost 5 bases, and 12 bases lay in between. This CDR3 has 15 amino acids. Germline-derived CDR1 and CDR2 are SGHTA and FQGNSA. The CDR3 bases are TGTGCCAGCAGCTTACAGGGGCTCTCGAATGAAAAACTGTTTTTT. Protein sequence: CASSLQGLSNEKLFF.

The chain carries TRBV29-1 and TRBJ1-6; 9 positions match TRBD1. The J segment lost 8 bases and the V segment lost 6 bases, leaving 5 bases of the junction unmatched. This CDR3 spans 13 amino acids. Germline V gives CDR1 SQVTM, CDR2 ANQGSEA. The chain's CDR3 is CSVKTGGDSPLHF. As DNA, the CDR3 is TGCAGCGTCAAGACAGGGGGGGATTCACCCCTCCACTTT.

This chain connects TRBV15 to TRBJ2-5; D remains ambiguous. Germline V gene sequence: CDR1 LNHNV, CDR2 YYDKDF (reference sequence). V lost 0 bases and J lost 3, with 8 bases in between. This CDR3 is 14 amino acids long. The CDR3 region is CATSRDFGEETQYF. In DNA, the CDR3 is TGTGCCACCAGCAGAGATTTCGGTGAAGAGACCCAGTACTTC.

V is TRBV29-1 and J is TRBJ2-1; D is unclear. Germline CDR1 and CDR2: SQVTM and ANQGSEA. The germline V and J ends were trimmed by 6 bases and 2 bases, with 14 bases remaining between them. The CDR3 is 14 amino acids. In DNA form, the CDR3 reads TGCAGCGTCGCTGGACGGTTGACCTACAATGAGCAGTTCTTC. This gives the protein CSVAGRLTYNEQFF.

The V gene is TRBV4-3, the J gene TRBJ1-2; unclear D gene. V shed 0 bases and J shed 6 bases, with 8 bases lying between them. This CDR3 has 13 amino acids. The germline V gene has CDR1 LGHNA and CDR2 YSLEER. The CDR3 protein is CASSQDRSHGYTF. The CDR3 nucleotides read TGCGCCAGCAGCCAAGATCGTTCCCATGGCTACACCTTC.

The J gene is TRBJ2-7, the V gene TRBV29-1, with TRBD2 as a possible D gene (6 bases). The CDR3 runs 15 residues. Germline CDR1 SQVTM, CDR2 ANQGSEA. V was pared by 7 bases and J by 0 bases, with 19 bases between. This chain's CDR3 is CSAYSGVGYSYEQYF. For the CDR3, the DNA is TGCAGCGCATATTCGGGAGTGGGGTACTCCTACGAGCAGTACTTC.